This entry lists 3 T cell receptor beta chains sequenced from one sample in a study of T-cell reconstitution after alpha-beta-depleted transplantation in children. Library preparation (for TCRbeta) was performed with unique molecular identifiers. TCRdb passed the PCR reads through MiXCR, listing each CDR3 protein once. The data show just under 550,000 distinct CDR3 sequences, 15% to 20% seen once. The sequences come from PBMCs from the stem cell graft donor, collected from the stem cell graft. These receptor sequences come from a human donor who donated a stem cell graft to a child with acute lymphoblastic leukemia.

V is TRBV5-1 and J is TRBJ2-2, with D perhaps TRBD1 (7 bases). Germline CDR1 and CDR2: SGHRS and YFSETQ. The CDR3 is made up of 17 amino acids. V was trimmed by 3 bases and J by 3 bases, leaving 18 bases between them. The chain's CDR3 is CASSSGGSAFYTGELFF. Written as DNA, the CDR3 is TGCGCCAGCAGCTCAGGGGGGAGTGCATTTTACACCGGGGAGCTGTTTTTT.

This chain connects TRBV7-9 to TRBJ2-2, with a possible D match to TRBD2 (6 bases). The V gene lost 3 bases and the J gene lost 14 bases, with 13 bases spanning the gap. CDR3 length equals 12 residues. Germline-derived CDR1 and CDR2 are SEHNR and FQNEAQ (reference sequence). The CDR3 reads CASSFPGGKLFF. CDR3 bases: TGTGCCAGCAGCTTTCCAGGCGGGAAACTGTTTTTT. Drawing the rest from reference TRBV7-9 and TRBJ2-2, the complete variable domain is DTGVSQNPRHKITKRGQNVTFRCDPISEHNRLYWYRQTLGQGPEFLTYFQNEAQLEKSRLLSDRFSAERPKGSFSTLEIQRTEQGDSAMYLCASSFPGGKLFFGEGSRLTVL.

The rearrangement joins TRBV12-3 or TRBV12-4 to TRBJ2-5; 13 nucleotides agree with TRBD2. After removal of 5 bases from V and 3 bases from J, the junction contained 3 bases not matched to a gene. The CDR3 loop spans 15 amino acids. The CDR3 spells CASSPGTSGKETQYF. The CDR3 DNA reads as TGTGCCAGCAGTCCCGGGACTAGCGGGAAAGAGACCCAGTACTTC.